The present entry profiles one TCR beta chain with its context. The antigen is undetermined. The entry originates in a study of CD8 T cells in ankylosing spondylitis. CDR1 is SGDLS, CDR2 YYNGEE, per germline. V was clipped by 0 bases and J by 0 bases, with 11 bases between them. CDR3 length equals 16 residues. Points from the study as a whole: Reported data indicate significant enrichment of disease-linked clones within matched ankylosing spondylitis synovial fluid.

TCRdb used MiXCR to reprocess the 5' RACE reads, holding one entry per CDR3 protein. The table has 200,000 to 300,000 distinct CDR3 sequences, under 12% seen once; the top ten hold 2.6%. This sequence joins TRBV9 and TRBJ2-3; D is possibly TRBD2 (6 bases). The specimen sequenced was blood, either unsorted or a sorted T cell fraction (not recorded which). This clonotype originated in a male donor with ankylosing spondylitis or in good health (not recorded which). As DNA, the CDR3 is TGTGCCAGCAGCGTAGGGGTAGCGGCTAGCACAGATACGCAGTATTTT. Translating it yields CASSVGVAASTDTQYF.